Given below is one TCR beta chain in context. Its antigen is unidentified. The CDR3 runs to 14 residues. The ends lost 5 bases at V and 2 bases at J; junction bases unmatched: 6. In germline, CDR1 is SEHNR, CDR2 FQNEAQ (reference sequence). Genomic DNA belonging to each subset was distributed in equal measure over several immunoSEQ plates. Repertoires were generated with immunoSEQ multiplex PCR, while TCRdb's copy carries only in-frame clones and drops some. The sample lists over a million clones, 95% to 99% seen once, with approximately 0.44% in the top ten. The entry originates in a study of shared clonotypes between healthy human individuals. Findings and caveats of the study: In a handful of donors, around 5% of naive CD4 clonotypes appeared in common.

The sample consisted of naive CD4+ T cells sorted from blood. Subset reported: CD45RA+ positively selected. The origin of this receptor is a man under 40 in good health. The rearrangement joins TRBV7-9 to TRBJ2-7; 7 bases align to TRBD2. CDR3 region: CASSPSGATYEQYF. The CDR3 DNA sequence: TGTGCCAGCAGCCCCAGCGGGGCAACCTACGAGCAGTACTTC.